Included here is one TCR beta chain sequence, with context. Nominal health characterized the donors when sampled, though unrecorded immune exposures were likely. The data are from a study of cytomegalovirus exposure and HLA in healthy donors. The PCR employed 60 Vbeta primers together with 13 Jbeta primers. Produced via immunoSEQ multiplex PCR; TCRdb's table is partial and in-frame only. The table has 150,000 to 180,000 clones, over 75% seen once; the top ten hold about 5.6%. V dropped 4 bases and J dropped 2; count of bases not matched to a gene: 6. CDR1 and CDR2 from the germline V gene are MGHRA and YSYEKL. This CDR3 spans 16 amino acids.

The source is a woman aged 40 to 50 in good health and CMV-seropositive. The sequencing sample was made of PBMCs. The chain recombines TRBV4-1 with TRBJ1-3; 9 nucleotides line up with TRBD1. The CDR3 protein is CASSRGQGGTGNTIYF. The CDR3 coding sequence is TGCGCCAGCAGCCGGGGACAGGGAGGAACTGGAAACACCATATATTTT.